This TCR beta chain was sequenced for a study of blood T cells in healthy people across ages. The CDR3 totals 15 residues. V gave up 4 bases and J gave up 5 bases; unmatched junction bases: 8. Germline V gene sequence: CDR1 MDHEN, CDR2 SYDVKM. General study results and limits: Observed TCR beta diversity per million T cells went down as age went up. This fall followed a roughly linear course with age. Bulk PBMC profiling left naive and antigen-experienced comparisons inconclusive.

Comment on this clonotype: What it recognizes is unknown.

Peripheral blood from each donor was collected in a volume of 8 to 10 milliliters. Together with a sample-barcoded 5' primer, a J-beta primer mix was included in a second PCR lasting about 7 to 12 cycles. Researchers report that each sample yielded at least 2.5 million CDR3-containing paired-end reads. Via MiXCR, TCRdb re-called the 5' RACE reads, giving one row per CDR3 protein. The sample includes some 920,000 distinct CDR3 sequences, 51% seen only once; the top ten take over 20%. The TCR was taken from a woman aged 55-69 years in good health. Source material: blood. The V and J genes are TRBV28 and TRBJ2-5, with 9 bases aligning to TRBD1. Here the CDR3 DNA reads TGTGCCAGCAGTTCCGGGACAGGGCAGCGGGAGACCCAGTACTTC. Its translation: CASSSGTGQRETQYF.